One and the same sample provided the 20 T cell receptor beta chains below, sequenced in a study of T cell responses to AZD1222 COVID-19 vaccine. Here immunoSEQ multiplex PCR was the method, and the copy in TCRdb shows in-frame clones only, minus some. The sample consists of about 140,000 clones, approximately 88% of them appearing once. This material consisted of peripheral blood, taken on day 0 of AZD1222 vaccination. The receptors were sampled from an adult in good health.

V is TRBV5-6 and J is TRBJ1-2, with D hard to call. Trimming removed 4 bases at V and 3 bases at J, with 16 bases between. The CDR3 totals 15 residues. The germline V gene encodes CDR1 SGHDT and CDR2 YYEEEE. The CDR3 DNA reads TGTGCCAGCAGCATAATGGGCCGGTCGGACTATGGCTACACCTTC. It codes for CASSIMGRSDYGYTF.

This clone came up once. The chain is built from TRBV6-6 and TRBJ1-2; 10 bases agree with TRBD1. Germline V gene sequence: CDR1 MNHNY, CDR2 SVGAGI (reference sequence). The CDR3 contains 14 residues. With V trimmed by 8 bases and J by 4 bases, 7 bases remained unmatched. The CDR3 here is CASGRGTGVYGYTF. CDR3 DNA sequence: TGTGCCAGCGGTCGGGGGACAGGGGTCTATGGCTACACCTTC.

V is TRBV28 and J is TRBJ1-2, with D perhaps matching TRBD1 (5 bases). The CDR3 contains 14 residues. Per germline, CDR1 MDHEN and CDR2 SYDVKM. The V and J ends lost 3 bases and 2 bases respectively, with 10 bases between them. The DNA of the CDR3 is TGTGCCAGCAGTTTCGGGCAGGGAAACTATGGCTACACCTTC. It yields the protein CASSFGQGNYGYTF.

The chain couples TRBV9 to TRBJ1-4, with D perhaps matching TRBD1 (5 bases). V shed 4 bases and J shed 4 bases, with 17 bases lying between them. CDR3 length equals 16 residues. The V gene's germline CDR1 is SGDLS and CDR2 YYNGEE. The CDR3 spells CASSSSDSTVNEKLFF. DNA for the CDR3: TGTGCCAGCAGCTCCTCCGACAGCACAGTTAATGAAAAACTGTTTTTT.

The V and J genes are TRBV9 and TRBJ1-5; maybe TRBD1 (5 bases). V was pared by 4 bases and J by 2 bases, with 13 bases between. The CDR3 loop spans 15 amino acids. Germline CDR1 reads SGDLS; CDR2 reads YYNGEE. CDR3 sequence: CASSRNTGGNQPQHF. The CDR3 DNA reads TGTGCCAGCAGCCGGAACACAGGAGGCAATCAGCCCCAGCATTTT.

The chain joins TRBV6-5 to TRBJ2-7; D unclear. CDR1 and CDR2 (germline): MNHEY, SVGAGI. V was trimmed by 2 bases and J by 5 bases, leaving 10 bases between them. There are 13 residues in the CDR3. The CDR3 DNA sequence: TGTGCCAGCAGTTACCGCATCAACAACGAGCAGTACTTC. Translation gives CASSYRINNEQYF.

This clone was counted a single time. CDR3 region: CASSPPGLAGLNEQFF. CDR3 in DNA: TGTGCCAGCAGCCCCCCGGGACTAGCGGGATTGAATGAGCAGTTCTTC. The gene calls are TRBV7-2 and TRBJ2-1; 13 positions agree with TRBD2. Germline trimming cut 5 bases from V and 7 bases from J; bases unmatched to any gene: 8. Germline CDR1 is SGHTA and CDR2 is FQGNSA. This CDR3 contains 16 residues.

This clone was picked up one time. The chain couples TRBV6-5 to TRBJ1-4; possible D gene TRBD1, 5 bases. The V end was cut by 0 bases, the J end by 8 bases, with 13 bases between. The CDR3 consists of 15 residues. Germline CDR1 is MNHEY and CDR2 is SVGAGI. The CDR3 DNA sequence: TGTGCCAGCAGTTACTCGAGCGGGGGAGGAGAAAAACTGTTTTTT. Translation: CASSYSSGGGEKLFF.

The J gene is TRBJ2-7, the V gene TRBV5-5; weak D call: TRBD1 (6 bases). Trimming removed 4 bases at V and 2 bases at J, with 13 bases between. Looked up from germline, CDR1 is SGHKS and CDR2 is YYEKEE (reference sequence). The CDR3 length is 14 residues. The CDR3 coding sequence is TGTGCCAGCAGCATCGGACAGCGACCCTACGAGCAGTACTTC. The encoded protein is CASSIGQRPYEQYF.

V usage is TRBV28 and J usage is TRBJ1-1, with 7 nucleotides matching TRBD1. The V and J ends lost 5 bases and 0 bases, in that order; junction bases with no gene match: 6. The germline gives CDR1 MDHEN, CDR2 SYDVKM. The CDR3 consists of 15 residues. The CDR3 is CASSPGQVLNTEAFF. The CDR3 nucleotides are TGTGCCAGCAGTCCCGGACAGGTTTTGAACACTGAAGCTTTCTTT. Together with reference TRBV28 and TRBJ1-1, the CDR3 gives the full variable domain: DVKVTQSSRYLVKRTGEKVFLECVQDMDHENMFWYRQDPGLGLRLIYFSYDVKMKEKGDIPEGYSVSREKKERFSLILESASTNQTSMYLCASSPGQVLNTEAFFGQGTRLTVV.

The V and J genes are TRBV4-1 and TRBJ2-4, with 9 bases lining up with TRBD1. The germline gives CDR1 MGHRA, CDR2 YSYEKL. The CDR3 runs to 19 residues. V was pared by 3 bases and J by 0 bases, with 12 bases of the junction left unmatched. This CDR3 is CASSHIGQGLVPAKNIQYF. The CDR3 DNA reads TGCGCCAGCAGCCATATCGGACAGGGGCTCGTACCAGCCAAAAACATTCAGTACTTC.

The genes are TRBV27 and TRBJ1-2; 8 bases agree with TRBD1. The CDR3 covers 15 residues. J lost 7 bases, V lost 3 bases, and 10 bases had no gene match. Germline CDR1 and CDR2: MNHEY and SMNVEV (reference sequence). DNA for the CDR3: TGTGCCAGCAGTTTGATTACAGGGGGTATTGGTGGCTACACCTTC. It encodes CASSLITGGIGGYTF.

This clone was observed once. The V and J genes are TRBV7-6 and TRBJ1-5; D gene ambiguous. CDR3 length: 14 amino acids. Looked up from germline, CDR1 is SGHVS and CDR2 is FNYEAQ. The V gene lost 4 bases and the J gene lost 7 bases, with 14 bases spanning the gap. The CDR3 is CASSSTPLGQPQHF. CDR3 sequence (DNA): TGTGCCAGCAGCTCGACACCTCTCGGGCAGCCCCAGCATTTT.

V usage is TRBV10-3 and J usage is TRBJ2-1, with D tentatively TRBD2 (8 bases). The CDR3 contains 15 residues. The germline V and J ends were trimmed by 3 bases and 4 bases, with 13 bases remaining between them. Germline CDR1 and CDR2: ENHRY and SYGVKD. The CDR3 nucleotides read TGTGCCATCAGTGACGGGGGGGGACAGTACAATGAGCAGTTCTTC. Its protein product is CAISDGGGQYNEQFF.

The chain links TRBV27 to TRBJ2-6, with 7 positions matching TRBD1. In germline, CDR1 is MNHEY, CDR2 SMNVEV (reference sequence). This CDR3 is 17 amino acids long. V was pared by 3 bases and J by 1 base, with 6 bases of the junction left unmatched. The CDR3 here is CASSFWTGASGANVLTF. In DNA form, the CDR3 reads TGTGCCAGCAGTTTCTGGACAGGAGCTTCTGGGGCCAACGTCCTGACTTTC.

The genes are TRBV27 and TRBJ1-4; D unclear. V gave up 3 bases and J gave up 7 bases, with 9 bases separating them. CDR1 and CDR2 from the germline V gene are MNHEY and SMNVEV (reference sequence). The CDR3 extends over 13 amino acids. The CDR3 loop reads CASSLRRFEKLFF. The CDR3 DNA reads TGTGCCAGCAGTTTGCGACGGTTTGAAAAACTGTTTTTT.

This clone occurred once. The chain couples TRBV27 to TRBJ1-5, with TRBD1 matching 8 bases. Germline CDR1 and CDR2: MNHEY and SMNVEV (reference sequence). The J segment lost 1 base and the V segment lost 5 bases, leaving 4 bases of the junction unmatched. The CDR3 consists of 15 residues. CDR3 amino acids: CASSPQGASNQPQHF. As DNA, the CDR3 is TGTGCCAGCAGTCCTCAGGGGGCAAGCAATCAGCCCCAGCATTTT.

This clone has just one count. The J gene is TRBJ2-4, the V gene TRBV7-2, with 7 bases aligning to TRBD1. J was trimmed by 6 bases and V by 5 bases; bases with no gene match: 7. Germline V CDR1 and CDR2: SGHTA, FQGNSA. The CDR3 covers 14 residues. The DNA of the CDR3 is TGTGCCAGCAGCCAGGGACAGCCTTTAAACATTCAGTACTTC. It encodes CASSQGQPLNIQYF.

The rearrangement links TRBV5-4 to TRBJ2-1; a possible D gene is TRBD2 (5 bases). V gave up 0 bases and J gave up 13 bases, with 14 bases separating them. The CDR3 sequence is 13 residues long. The V gene's germline CDR1 is SGHNT and CDR2 YYREEE (reference sequence). CDR3 in amino acids: CASSLADSGNQFF. CDR3 nucleotides: TGTGCCAGCAGCTTGGCCGATTCCGGGAATCAGTTCTTC.

V gene TRBV10-3 combines with J gene TRBJ1-2; 9 bases are a match to TRBD1. CDR1 and CDR2 from the germline V gene are ENHRY and SYGVKD. The V gene end was trimmed by 10 bases and the J gene end by 3 bases; junction bases not matched to a gene: 9. This CDR3 has 14 residues. The CDR3 here is CANSDRGTYYGYTF. The CDR3 nucleotides read TGTGCCAACTCTGACAGGGGGACGTACTATGGCTACACCTTC.